This record looks at one T cell receptor (beta chain) sequence and its context. This clonotype came up many times. Its antigen has not been determined. No quality values exist for individual bases; no much larger clone is one base distant. This sample is part of a study of neurological immune-mediated disorders (dated by TCRdb to the late 2010s). Turning to the overall study: Among the 35 or so multiple sclerosis patients, relapsing-remitting MS was present in approximately 31 and secondary progressive MS was present in 3. Peripheral blood TCR-beta repertoires from patients with HTLV-I-associated myelopathy (HAM/TSP), patients with multiple sclerosis, and healthy controls were compared in the study using UMI-based sequencing. The roughly 100 TCR-beta libraries covered PBMC samples along with longitudinal samples, technical triplicates, and paired sorted CD4+ and CD8+ T-cell subsets. Longitudinal HAM/TSP and healthy donors were sampled at 3 time-points each (about 3-45 month intervals). Of the approximately 70 subjects in the cohort, some 15 were HAM/TSP patients, around 35 were multiple sclerosis patients, and around 20 were healthy controls.

Reading from cysteine to phenylalanine, the CDR3 counts 15 amino acids. The DNA shown is the 45-base CDR3, in frame from base 1. V lost 0 bases and J lost 1 base; the stretch between them is 10 bases long. Taken from the germline V gene (reference sequence), the CDR1 and CDR2 loops are DFQATT and SNEGSKA. Broader findings and caveats from the paper: Phylogenetic analysis grouped repertoires from 18 of 34 MS patients into a cluster of related CDR3 sequences, suggesting a possible repertoire-level signature. TCR clonal expansion was greatest in HAM/TSP patients and smallest in MS patients, who ranked below even healthy controls. No clinical or MRI features were associated with the MS cluster, and the authors said that larger cohorts are needed. Expanded clones from different subjects shared no identical CDR3 amino acid sequences, which suggests that TCR-beta repertoires were private in all groups.

Taken with the paper, the label for time point translates to: longitudinal time-point 3. Unsorted PBMC libraries were generated from 2 million PBMCs stored in RNAlater at -80 °C until RNA extraction. Multiple sclerosis patients were enrolled in a US clinical protocol evaluating disease progression by magnetic resonance imaging. Peripheral blood underwent Ficoll-Hypaque density gradient centrifugation to isolate PBMCs, which were then cryopreserved in liquid nitrogen. cDNA was synthesized by template-switch 5'RACE using a primer carrying a 10-nucleotide random unique molecular identifier by which each TCR transcript was tagged. Each sequencing run produced over 170 million TCR-beta sequences covering 15-18 subjects. The RNeasy kit was used to extract total RNA. The KAPA Real-time Library Amplification kit was used to amplify TCR-beta VDJ regions with primers targeting the TCR constant region and the 5'RACE anchor. A first PCR added sample indexes and Illumina adaptors, and a second PCR then raised library yield. The roughly 650 bp TCR product was size-selected on a 2% E-gel SizeSelection system after Ampure bead purification. Before pooling, library quality was checked on a Bioanalyzer, concentration was measured with Qubit, and libraries were quantified with the Kapa Library Quantification kit. Paired-end 2 x 150 bp sequencing of the libraries was performed on an Illumina HiSeq 2500. To increase sequence diversity, about 25-31% phiX was spiked into each library pool. As for the original processing: Quality-filtered reads were processed with the UMI-based MiGEC pipeline, and over 90% of raw TCR sequences were removed by the MiGEC pipeline during error correction. IMGT germline references were used for aligning VDJ genes, and each clonotype was defined as a unique CDR3 amino acid sequence together with its V-J genes. Clonal expansion, Shannon diversity and CDR3 relatedness (CalcPairwiseDistances, ClusterSamples) were evaluated with VDJtools, and phylogenetic trees were built with CLCbio workbench. A clone was classed as expanded if it had 8 or more unique UMIs, a cutoff based on coefficient-of-variation modelling across technical triplicates. The public reads were run again by TCRdb, first through fastp at Q25 and then through MiXCR, and only productive beta chains were kept. For every CDR3 protein sequence, its rows merge into one entry that carries the most common genes and DNA. The V and J calls were determined by TCRdb, not by the authors. This sample comprises approximately 84,000 distinct CDR3 sequences, about 4% of them detected only once. The ten largest clonotypes hold approximately 5.7% of the sample.

The sequenced sample was PBMCs. The receptor comes from a woman between 55 and 75 years old with multiple sclerosis. Recombination linked TRBV20-1 to TRBJ1-5; matching of 5 bases hints at TRBD1 as the D gene. The nucleotides read TGCAGTGCTAGAGAGGGGGGGGAGAGCAATCAGCCCCAGCATTTT. Translated, it gives CSAREGGESNQPQHF.